This T cell receptor beta chain stems from a study of T-cell memory formation after mild COVID-19. Trimming left V 0 bases short and J 7 bases short, with 9 bases between. This CDR3 spans 13 amino acids. Whole-study results and caveats: Among CD4+ contracting clones, most were CM and EM, and CD8+ ones EMRA.

Constant-segment primers were used for 5'RACE, and the resulting TCR alpha and TCR beta cDNA libraries carried sample barcodes and UMIs. TCRdb passed the 5' RACE reads through MiXCR, listing each CDR3 protein once. The data contain around 140,000 distinct CDR3 sequences, roughly 21% of them seen just once; the ten biggest clones take up under 2.5%. This clonotype was found a few times. What it recognizes is unknown. Sequencing was performed on PBMCs or a T cell subset sorted from them (not recorded which). This TCR came from an adult woman who had mild COVID-19 (a few samples of this study predate the infection). Cell type and time point are not known. J is TRBJ1-1 and V is TRBV12-3 or TRBV12-4; no clear D gene. CDR3 nucleotide sequence: TGTGCCAGCAGTTTAGCGCGGGGAGTTGAAGCTTTCTTT. Residues: CASSLARGVEAFF.